This TCR beta chain was sequenced for a study of T cells in Graves' hyperthyroidism and ophthalmopathy. Regions amplified from RNA transcripts were the TCR beta CDR3 regions. RT-PCR in the first round (using the HTBI primer set) targeted the TCR CDR3. TCRdb re-derived calls from the multiplex PCR reads in MiXCR, one entry per CDR3 protein. The data hold fewer than 650,000 distinct CDR3 sequences, with about 14% observed a single time. This clonotype was detected many times. Its target is not known. The study, taken as a whole, reports: Model predictions of ophthalmopathy came a median around 6.5 months before onset. Blood samples included most of the expanded thyroid clonotypes exceeding 0.001.

The CDR3 has 17 residues. Germline V gene lookup returns CDR1 MDHEN and CDR2 SYDVKM. Trimming cost V 2 bases and J 3 bases; bases outside gene matches: 11. The sample was blood. The receptor's source is a woman between 35 and 50 years old with Graves' hyperthyroidism. This chain links TRBV28 with TRBJ2-3; 7 bases line up with TRBD2. The CDR3 reads CASSLTRGAGATDTQYF. In DNA, the CDR3 is TGTGCCAGCAGTTTAACTCGTGGGGCGGGAGCGACAGATACGCAGTATTTT.